The clone carrying this T cell receptor (beta chain) appeared many times. A TCRbeta library incorporating unique molecular identifiers was prepared. TCRdb reanalysed the PCR reads using MiXCR and keeps one entry per CDR3 protein. The sample includes approximately 210,000 distinct CDR3 sequences, 14% to 15% seen only once; the top ten take under 15%. This entry comes from a study of T-cell reconstitution after alpha-beta-depleted transplantation in children. The CDR3 is made up of 13 amino acids. The J segment lost 10 bases and the V segment lost 4 bases, leaving 10 bases of the junction unmatched. The germline V gene has CDR1 GTSNPN and CDR2 SVGIG (reference sequence).

The sequencing used PBMCs from the stem cell graft donor, collected from the stem cell graft. The V gene is TRBV30, the J gene TRBJ2-7, with 10 bases identical to TRBD2. The sequence derives from a human donor who donated a stem cell graft to a child with acute lymphoblastic leukemia. The CDR3 loop is CAWNWPGLAIQYF. The CDR3 DNA reads as TGTGCCTGGAACTGGCCGGGACTAGCGATACAGTACTTC.